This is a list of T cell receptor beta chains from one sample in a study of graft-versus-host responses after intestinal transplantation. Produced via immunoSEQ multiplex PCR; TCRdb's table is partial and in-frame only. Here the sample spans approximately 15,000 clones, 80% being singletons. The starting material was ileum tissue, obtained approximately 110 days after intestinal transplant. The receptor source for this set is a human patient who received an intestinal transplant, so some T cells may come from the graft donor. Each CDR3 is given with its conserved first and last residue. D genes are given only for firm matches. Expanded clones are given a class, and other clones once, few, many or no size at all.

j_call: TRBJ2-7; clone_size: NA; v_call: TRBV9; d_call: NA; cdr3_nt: TGTGCCAGCAGCGTAGGTGGAGGGTACCCTCTCGAGCAGTACTTC; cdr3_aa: CASSVGGGYPLEQYF
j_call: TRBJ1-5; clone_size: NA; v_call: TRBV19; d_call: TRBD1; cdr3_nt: TGTGCCAGTAGTATCGACCGGACAGGGGGAAGCAATCAGCCCCAGCATTTT; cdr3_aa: CASSIDRTGGSNQPQHF
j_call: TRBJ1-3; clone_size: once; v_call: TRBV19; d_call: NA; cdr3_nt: TGTGCCAGTAGCCCCACGTTCTCTGGAAACACCATATATTTT; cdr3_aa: CASSPTFSGNTIYF
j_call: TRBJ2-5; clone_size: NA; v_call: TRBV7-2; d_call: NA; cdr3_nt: TGTGCCAGCAGCTTTCAGGAAGAGACCCAGTACTTC; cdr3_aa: CASSFQEETQYF
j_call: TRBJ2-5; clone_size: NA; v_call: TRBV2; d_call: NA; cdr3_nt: TGTGCCAGCAGTGAAGGGGGAACAGGGTTGGAGACCCAGTACTTC; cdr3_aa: CASSEGGTGLETQYF
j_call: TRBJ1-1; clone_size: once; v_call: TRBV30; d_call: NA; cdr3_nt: TGTGCCTGGAGCCGGTGGGGTGGCAGACGATCTGAAGCTTTCTTT; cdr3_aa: CAWSRWGGRRSEAFF
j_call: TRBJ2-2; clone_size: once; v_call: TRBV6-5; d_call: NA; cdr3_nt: TGTGCCAGCAGCACAACAGGGAACACCGGGGAGCTGTTTTTT; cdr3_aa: CASSTTGNTGELFF
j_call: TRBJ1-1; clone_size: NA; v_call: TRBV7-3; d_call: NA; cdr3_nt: TGTGCCAGCAGCTTAACAGGCAGGGAAGCTTTCTTT; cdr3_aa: CASSLTGREAFF
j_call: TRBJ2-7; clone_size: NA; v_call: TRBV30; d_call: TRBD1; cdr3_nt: TGTGCCTGGACAGGGGGCATCTACGAGCAGTACTTC; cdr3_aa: CAWTGGIYEQYF
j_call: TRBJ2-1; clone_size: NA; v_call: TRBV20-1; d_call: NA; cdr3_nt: TGCAGTGCTAGAGATCTCGAGATGCAGTTCTTC; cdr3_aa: CSARDLEMQFF
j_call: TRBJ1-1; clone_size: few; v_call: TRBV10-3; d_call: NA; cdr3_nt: TGTGCCATCAGTGACGGAGTGCAGGGGATTACTGAAGCTTTCTTT; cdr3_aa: CAISDGVQGITEAFF
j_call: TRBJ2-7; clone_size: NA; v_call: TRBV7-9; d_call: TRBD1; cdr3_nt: TGTGCCAGCAGCTCGACGTACTACAGGGGCGACGAGCAGTACTTC; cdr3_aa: CASSSTYYRGDEQYF
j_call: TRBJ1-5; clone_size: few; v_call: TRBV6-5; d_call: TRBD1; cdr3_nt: TGTGCCAGCAGTTCCCAGGGGGGGGATCAGCCCCAGCATTTT; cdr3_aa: CASSSQGGDQPQHF
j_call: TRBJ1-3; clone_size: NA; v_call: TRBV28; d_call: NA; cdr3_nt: TGTGCCAGCAGTTTCGGGTCCGGAAACACCATATATTTT; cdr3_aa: CASSFGSGNTIYF
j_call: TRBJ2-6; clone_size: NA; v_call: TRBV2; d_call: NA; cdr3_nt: TGTGCCAGCAGGACCTTGAGGCGGTGGGCTCTGGGGGGGGCCAACGTCCTGACTTTC; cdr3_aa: CASRTLRRWALGGANVLTF
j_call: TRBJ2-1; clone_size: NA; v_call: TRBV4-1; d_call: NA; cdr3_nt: TGCGCCAGCAGCCAAGATTTCGGGGTGGATGAGCAGTTCTTC; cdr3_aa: CASSQDFGVDEQFF
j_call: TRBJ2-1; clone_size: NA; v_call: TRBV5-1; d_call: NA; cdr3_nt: TGCGCCAGCTGCCGGGGCGATAGCTCCTACAATGAGCAGTTCTTC; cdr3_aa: CASCRGDSSYNEQFF
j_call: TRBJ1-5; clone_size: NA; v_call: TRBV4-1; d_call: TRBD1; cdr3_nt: TGCGCCAGCAGCTACGACAGGGGCAATCAGCCCCAGCATTTT; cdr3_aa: CASSYDRGNQPQHF
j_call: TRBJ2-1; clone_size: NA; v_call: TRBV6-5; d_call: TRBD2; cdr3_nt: TGTGCCAGCAGGGCGGGACTAGCGGGAGAGACCCTGTTCTTC; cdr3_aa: CASRAGLAGETLFF
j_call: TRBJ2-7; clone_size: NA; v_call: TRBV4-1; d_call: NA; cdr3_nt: TGCGCCAGCAGCCAAGACGAGGGGGGCTACGAGCAGTACTTC; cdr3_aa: CASSQDEGGYEQYF
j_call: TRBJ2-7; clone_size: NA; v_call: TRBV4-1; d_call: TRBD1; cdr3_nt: TGCGCCAGCAGCCAGGGGACAGCCGCCTACGAGCAGTACTTC; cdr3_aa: CASSQGTAAYEQYF
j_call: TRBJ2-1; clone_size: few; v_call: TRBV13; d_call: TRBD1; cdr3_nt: TGTGCCAGCAGCTCCGGGACAGGGTACAATGAGCAGTTCTTC; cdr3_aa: CASSSGTGYNEQFF
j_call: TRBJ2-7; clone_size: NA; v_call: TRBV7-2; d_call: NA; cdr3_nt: TGTGCCAGCAGCTTAATATGGGGCAGGAAGGCCTACGAGCAGTACTTC; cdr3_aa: CASSLIWGRKAYEQYF
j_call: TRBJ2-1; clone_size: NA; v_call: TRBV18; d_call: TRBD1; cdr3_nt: TGTGCCAGCTCACCCGCGACAGGGGGCTTGGAACGGGTATACAATGAGCAGTTCTTC; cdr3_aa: CASSPATGGLERVYNEQFF
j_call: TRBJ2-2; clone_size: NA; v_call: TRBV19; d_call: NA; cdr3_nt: TGTGCCAGTAGTATAGTCGGGGGGCTCACCGGGGAGCTGTTTTTT; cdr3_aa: CASSIVGGLTGELFF
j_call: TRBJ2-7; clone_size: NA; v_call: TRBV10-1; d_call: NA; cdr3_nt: TGCGCCACGCCTTACGAGCAGTACTTC; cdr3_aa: CATPYEQYF
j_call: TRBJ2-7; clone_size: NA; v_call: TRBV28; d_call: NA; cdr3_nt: TGTGCCAGCAGTTTGACAGGTTACGAGCAGTACTTC; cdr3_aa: CASSLTGYEQYF
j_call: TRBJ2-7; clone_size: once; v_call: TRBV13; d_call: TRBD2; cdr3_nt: TGTGCCAGCAGCCCCCCTCGGCTAGCGGGAGTCGACCGCTCCTACGAGCAGTACTTC; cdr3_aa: CASSPPRLAGVDRSYEQYF
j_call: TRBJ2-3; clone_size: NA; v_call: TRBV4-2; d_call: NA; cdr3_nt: TGTGCCAGCAGCCAAGAAGCCTTTAGCACAGATACGCAGTATTTT; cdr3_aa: CASSQEAFSTDTQYF
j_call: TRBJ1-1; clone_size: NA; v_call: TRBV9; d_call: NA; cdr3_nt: TGTGCCAGCAGCGTGGACAGGAACACTGAAGCTTTCTTT; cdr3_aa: CASSVDRNTEAFF
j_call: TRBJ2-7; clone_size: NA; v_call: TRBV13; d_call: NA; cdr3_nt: TGTGCCAGCAGCTTAGCCGGGATCCTGGTTAGGTACTTC; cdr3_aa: CASSLAGILVRYF
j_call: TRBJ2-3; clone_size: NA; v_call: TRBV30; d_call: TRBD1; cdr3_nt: TGTGCCTGGAGTGTGGTGACAGGGGTAGATACGCAGTATTTT; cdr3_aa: CAWSVVTGVDTQYF
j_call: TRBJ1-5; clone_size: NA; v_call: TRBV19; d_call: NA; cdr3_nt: TGTGCCAGTACCAAAAGAAGCGAGGCATCAGGCAATCAGCCCCAGCATTTT; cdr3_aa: CASTKRSEASGNQPQHF
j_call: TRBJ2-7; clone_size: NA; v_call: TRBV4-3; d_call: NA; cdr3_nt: TGCGCCAGCAGCCAAGACCTCTTTTCCTACGAGCAGTACTTC; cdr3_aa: CASSQDLFSYEQYF
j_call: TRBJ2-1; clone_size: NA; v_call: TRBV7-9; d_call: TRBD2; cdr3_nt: TGTGCCAGCAGCCCTAATAGCGGGGAGAGCTCCTACAATGAGCAGTTCTTC; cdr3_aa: CASSPNSGESSYNEQFF
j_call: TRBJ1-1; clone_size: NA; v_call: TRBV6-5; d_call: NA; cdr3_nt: TGTGCCAGCAAAGTATCAGGACTGAACACTGAAGCTTTCTTT; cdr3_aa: CASKVSGLNTEAFF
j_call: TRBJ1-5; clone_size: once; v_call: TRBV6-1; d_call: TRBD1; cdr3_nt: TGTGCCAGCAGTGAAGCGACAGGGGGCAATCAGCCCCAGCATTTT; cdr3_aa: CASSEATGGNQPQHF
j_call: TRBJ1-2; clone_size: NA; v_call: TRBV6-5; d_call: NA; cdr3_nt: TGTGCCAGCAGTGAACCCTACCTCTCGCATGGCTACACCTTC; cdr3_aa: CASSEPYLSHGYTF
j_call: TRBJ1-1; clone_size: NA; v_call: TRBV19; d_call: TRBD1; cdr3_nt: TGTGCCAGTAGTACCCGGGACAGGGGTTGTAGGACTGAAGCTTTCTTT; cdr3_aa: CASSTRDRGCRTEAFF
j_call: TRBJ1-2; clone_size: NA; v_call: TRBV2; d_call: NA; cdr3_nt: TGTGCCAGCAGTGAAGACTATGGCTACACCTTC; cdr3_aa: CASSEDYGYTF
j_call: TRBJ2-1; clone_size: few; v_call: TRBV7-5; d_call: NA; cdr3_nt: TGTGCCAGCAGCTTAGGAGGGGAGCAGTTCTTC; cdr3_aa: CASSLGGEQFF
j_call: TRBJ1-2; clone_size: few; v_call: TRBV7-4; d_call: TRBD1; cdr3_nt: TGTGCCAGCAGCTTAGGGGCCCCCGGGACAGCTTATGGCTACACCTTC; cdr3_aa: CASSLGAPGTAYGYTF
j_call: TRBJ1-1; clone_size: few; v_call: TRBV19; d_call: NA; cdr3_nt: TGTGCCGTTAGATTGAACACTGAAGCTTTCTTT; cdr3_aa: CAVRLNTEAFF
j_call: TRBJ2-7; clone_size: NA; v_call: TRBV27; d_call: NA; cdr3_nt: TGTGCCAGCAGTTTTGGGGGTCTCCCTTACGAGCAGTACTTC; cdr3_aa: CASSFGGLPYEQYF
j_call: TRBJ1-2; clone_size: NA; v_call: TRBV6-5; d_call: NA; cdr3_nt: TGTGCCAGCAGAGACAGCCTCTATGGCTACACCTTC; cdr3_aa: CASRDSLYGYTF
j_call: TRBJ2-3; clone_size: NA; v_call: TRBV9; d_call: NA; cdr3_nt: TGTGCCAGCAGCTATGACTACACAGATACGCAGTATTTT; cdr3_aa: CASSYDYTDTQYF
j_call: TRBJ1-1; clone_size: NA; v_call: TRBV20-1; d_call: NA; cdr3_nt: TGCAGCGCTCGGGACACTGAAGCTTTCTTT; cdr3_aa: CSARDTEAFF
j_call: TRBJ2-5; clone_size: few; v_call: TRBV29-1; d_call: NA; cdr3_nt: TGCAGCGTTGTAGAAGAGACCCAGTACTTC; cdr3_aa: CSVVEETQYF
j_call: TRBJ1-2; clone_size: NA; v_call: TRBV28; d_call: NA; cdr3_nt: TGTGCCAGCCTTAGCAGGGGACTTTATGGCTACACCTTC; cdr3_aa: CASLSRGLYGYTF
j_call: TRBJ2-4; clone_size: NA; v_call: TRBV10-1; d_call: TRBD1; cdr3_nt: TGCGCCAGCAGGAACGACAGGGGGCGCGGAAACATTCAGTACTTC; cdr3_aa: CASRNDRGRGNIQYF
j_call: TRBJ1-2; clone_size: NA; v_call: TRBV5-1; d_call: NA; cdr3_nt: TGCGCCAGCAGCTTGGCGGTTCCCTATGGCTACACCTTC; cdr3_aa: CASSLAVPYGYTF